Presented here are 24 T cell receptor beta chains from one specimen sequenced in a study of T cell responses to AZD1222 COVID-19 vaccine. The method was immunoSEQ multiplex PCR; TCRdb's version includes in-frame clones alone and lacks a portion of them. In the table there are about 100,000 clones, 90% to 95% of which are singletons. The sample in question was peripheral blood, obtained 28 days after the second AZD1222 dose. All receptors come from an adult who received the AZD1222 COVID-19 vaccine.

DNA of the CDR3: TGTGCCAGCAGCTTTACAGGGGTGGGTGAGCAGTTCTTC. This gives the protein CASSFTGVGEQFF. The gene calls are TRBV5-5 and TRBJ2-1, with 7 bases that match TRBD1. V was clipped by 2 bases and J by 9 bases; unmatched bases: 5. Germline CDR1 is SGHKS and CDR2 is YYEKEE (reference sequence). There are 13 residues in the CDR3.

The DNA of the CDR3 is TGCAGCGTTGTGATAGCGGGAGCCTACGAGCAGTACTTC. Translation: CSVVIAGAYEQYF. V gene TRBV29-1 combines with J gene TRBJ2-7; 9 positions agree with TRBD2. The CDR3 totals 13 residues. With 4 bases clipped from V and 2 bases from J, the junction kept 3 bases outside the gene matches. Germline lookup yields CDR1 SQVTM and CDR2 ANQGSEA.

The chain links TRBV19 to TRBJ1-3; tentatively, D is TRBD1 (5 bases). This CDR3 comprises 14 residues. Looked up from germline, CDR1 is LNHDA and CDR2 is SQIVND (reference sequence). The V end was cut by 10 bases, the J end by 3 bases, with 16 bases between. The CDR3 spells CATSRGISGNTIYF. In DNA form, the CDR3 reads TGTGCCACCTCGAGGGGAATTAGTGGAAACACCATATATTTT.

This clone is a singleton in its sample. The chain combines TRBV6-5 with TRBJ2-7; no clear D gene. The CDR3 covers 15 residues. Per germline, CDR1 MNHEY and CDR2 SVGAGI. V gave up 0 bases and J gave up 0 bases, with 9 bases separating them. CDR3 residues: CASSYSPDSSYEQYF. CDR3 DNA sequence: TGTGCCAGCAGTTACTCCCCGGATAGCTCCTACGAGCAGTACTTC.

The rearrangement uses TRBV28 and TRBJ1-5; no firm D call. V lost 3 bases and J lost 7, with 7 bases in between. Germline V CDR1 and CDR2: MDHEN, SYDVKM. This CDR3 spans 12 amino acids. The CDR3 sequence: CASSFAQQPQHF. The CDR3 DNA sequence: TGTGCCAGCAGTTTTGCTCAGCAGCCCCAGCATTTT.

This clone was seen just once. V and J are TRBV5-1 and TRBJ1-5; tentatively, D is TRBD1 (5 bases). The germline V gene has CDR1 SGHRS and CDR2 YFSETQ. The CDR3 runs 15 residues. Trimming pared 4 bases from V and 1 base from J, leaving 12 bases between. This CDR3 reads CASSTGQGSNQPQHF. The CDR3 DNA is TGCGCCAGCAGCACGGGGCAGGGAAGCAATCAGCCCCAGCATTTT. Variable domain in full (rest from reference TRBV5-1 and TRBJ1-5): KAGVTQTPRYLIKTRGQQVTLSCSPISGHRSVSWYQQTPGQGLQFLFEYFSETQRNKGNFPGRFSGRQFSNSRSEMNVSTLELGDSALYLCASSTGQGSNQPQHFGDGTRLSIL.

This clone was recorded once. One end of the junction is discordant with germline, which a read error may explain. The chain employs TRBV2 and TRBJ2-7; TRBD1 agrees at 10 bases. This CDR3 contains 14 residues. Germline V gene data show CDR1 as SNHLY and CDR2 as FYNNEI. CDR3 residues: CASSAGTGEFEEYF. The CDR3 DNA reads TGTGCCAGCAGCGCCGGGACAGGGGAATTCGAGGAGTACTTC.

The rearrangement links TRBV18 to TRBJ1-1, with D possibly matching TRBD1 (6 bases). Germline assignment: CDR1 KGHSH and CDR2 LQKENI. This CDR3 region has 16 residues. The germline V and J ends were trimmed by 3 bases and 1 base, with 15 bases remaining between them. CDR3 amino acids: CASSPVAGERNTEAFF. CDR3 in DNA: TGTGCCAGCTCACCCGTGGCAGGGGAGAGGAACACTGAAGCTTTCTTT.

About this clone itself: This CDR3 is also generated by other DNA sequences in the sample. The chain has TRBV7-2 and TRBJ2-5, with 8 bases that match TRBD1. CDR3 length: 14 residues. The germline V gene encodes CDR1 SGHTA and CDR2 FQGNSA. V was clipped by 6 bases and J by 1 base; unmatched bases: 4. The DNA for the CDR3 is TGTGCCAGCAGTTTCGACAGGGGCCAAGAGACCCAGTACTTC. Translating it yields CASSFDRGQETQYF.

The rearrangement links TRBV28 to TRBJ2-1; D unresolved. Germline V gives CDR1 MDHEN, CDR2 SYDVKM. CDR3 length equals 14 residues. Trimming cost V 3 bases and J 7 bases, with 13 bases left between them. The CDR3 region is CASSFLAGLNEQFF. The DNA for the CDR3 is TGTGCCAGCAGTTTTCTGGCAGGCCTGAATGAGCAGTTCTTC. Filled out from reference TRBV28 and TRBJ2-1, the complete variable domain reads DVKVTQSSRYLVKRTGEKVFLECVQDMDHENMFWYRQDPGLGLRLIYFSYDVKMKEKGDIPEGYSVSREKKERFSLILESASTNQTSMYLCASSFLAGLNEQFFGPGTRLTVL.

This chain links TRBV24-1 with TRBJ2-1; no clear D gene. CDR3 size: 15 residues. The V gene's germline CDR1 is KGHDR and CDR2 SFDVKD. Trimming pared 3 bases from V and 2 bases from J, leaving 10 bases between. CDR3 DNA: TGTGCCACCAGTGATACCCTTGGGGCCTACAATGAGCAGTTCTTC. Its protein is CATSDTLGAYNEQFF.

The V gene is TRBV28, the J gene TRBJ1-1, with no clear D. Germline lookup yields CDR1 MDHEN and CDR2 SYDVKM. Trimming shortened V by 5 bases and J by 4 bases, and 17 bases separated the two germline ends. The CDR3 is made up of 15 amino acids. The CDR3 loop reads CASSEAGKRFTEAFF. CDR3 nucleotide sequence: TGTGCCAGCAGTGAGGCGGGGAAGAGGTTCACTGAAGCTTTCTTT.

The J gene is TRBJ1-2, the V gene TRBV10-1; possible D gene TRBD1, 6 bases. Germline values: CDR1 WNHNN, CDR2 SYGVQD (reference sequence). Trimming took 4 bases from V and 2 from J, leaving 8 bases between them. This CDR3 is 13 amino acids long. CDR3 bases: TGCGCCAGCAGTGCCGACAGGAACTATGGCTACACCTTC. Translating it yields CASSADRNYGYTF.

This chain connects TRBV7-9 to TRBJ2-3; tentatively, D is TRBD1 (6 bases). Germline V CDR1 and CDR2: SEHNR, FQNEAQ (reference sequence). The CDR3 loop spans 14 amino acids. V gave up 3 bases and J gave up 6 bases, with 13 bases separating them. CDR3 region: CASSLLDSRDTQYF. In nucleotides, the CDR3 is TGTGCCAGCAGCTTGCTGGACAGTCGTGATACGCAGTATTTT. Supplemented by reference TRBV7-9 and TRBJ2-3, the full variable domain reads DTGVSQNPRHKITKRGQNVTFRCDPISEHNRLYWYRQTLGQGPEFLTYFQNEAQLEKSRLLSDRFSAERPKGSFSTLEIQRTEQGDSAMYLCASSLLDSRDTQYFGPGTRLTVL.

The rearrangement links TRBV14 to TRBJ1-3; 7 positions agree with TRBD1. V shed 8 bases, J shed 8 bases, and the junction held 15 bases outside the gene matches. The CDR3 has 15 residues. From germline, CDR1 is SGHDN and CDR2 FVKESK. The CDR3 bases are TGTGCCAGCGACTCCAGCAGGGGGGCGACTCACACCATATATTTT. It translates to CASDSSRGATHTIYF.

This sequence joins TRBV5-1 and TRBJ1-1; a weak D match, TRBD1 (6 bases). Trimming shortened V by 3 bases and J by 1 base, and 10 bases separated the two germline ends. Germline CDR1 reads SGHRS; CDR2 reads YFSETQ. The CDR3 loop spans 14 amino acids. CDR3 protein: CASSSRGTNTEAFF. The CDR3 DNA sequence: TGCGCCAGCAGCTCCAGGGGTACGAACACTGAAGCTTTCTTT. The full variable domain, rest sourced from reference TRBV5-1 and TRBJ1-1, is KAGVTQTPRYLIKTRGQQVTLSCSPISGHRSVSWYQQTPGQGLQFLFEYFSETQRNKGNFPGRFSGRQFSNSRSEMNVSTLELGDSALYLCASSSRGTNTEAFFGQGTRLTVV.

This clone has just one count. The chain uses TRBV28 and TRBJ1-2, with D unresolved. V lost 1 base, J lost 7 bases, and 10 bases lay in between. Germline CDR1 and CDR2: MDHEN and SYDVKM. The CDR3 covers 13 residues. The CDR3 region has the DNA TGTGCCAGCAGTTTATCACGGCAAATTGGCTACACCTTC. Translating it yields CASSLSRQIGYTF.

The chain recombines TRBV28 with TRBJ1-6, with D possibly matching TRBD1 (6 bases). The CDR3 has 14 residues. The V gene lost 5 bases and the J gene lost 10 bases, with 15 bases spanning the gap. Germline V gene lookup returns CDR1 MDHEN and CDR2 SYDVKM. The CDR3 region has the DNA TGTGCCAGCAGTCTTCACAGGGTGGAATCACCCCTCCACTTT. Encoded protein: CASSLHRVESPLHF.

This sequence joins TRBV9 and TRBJ2-7; 8 positions agree with TRBD1. The germline V gene has CDR1 SGDLS and CDR2 YYNGEE. Trimming took 4 bases from V and 6 from J; bases not matched to a gene: 15. This CDR3 is 16 amino acids long. The CDR3 loop reads CASSPYAQGVLGEQYF. The DNA for the CDR3 is TGTGCCAGCAGCCCATATGCACAGGGGGTCTTGGGCGAGCAGTACTTC. The variable domain in full, completed from reference TRBV9 and TRBJ2-7, reads DSGVTQTPKHLITATGQRVTLRCSPRSGDLSVYWYQQSLDQGLQFLIQYYNGEERAKGNILERFSAQQFPDLHSELNLSSLELGDSALYFCASSPYAQGVLGEQYFGPGTRLTVT.

With regard to this clone: The sample contains more than one DNA sequence encoding this CDR3. The chain employs TRBV5-1 and TRBJ2-5, with unresolved D. V was trimmed by 1 base and J by 2 bases, leaving 0 bases between them. There are 11 residues in the CDR3. Germline V gene sequence: CDR1 SGHRS, CDR2 YFSETQ. The CDR3, as DNA: TGCGCCAGCAGCTTGCAAGAGACCCAGTACTTC. As protein: CASSLQETQYF.

V gene TRBV19 combines with J gene TRBJ2-5; 7 positions agree with TRBD2. Per the germline V gene, CDR1 is LNHDA and CDR2 is SQIVND (reference sequence). There are 13 residues in the CDR3. V shed 9 bases and J 5 bases; nucleotides not matched to a gene: 9. CDR3 nucleotide sequence: TGTGCCAGCGGGAGGTCCTGGGGTGAGACCCAGTACTTC. This codes for CASGRSWGETQYF.

This rearrangement joins TRBV9 to TRBJ2-1; 9 nucleotides match TRBD1. V lost 0 bases and J lost 2; bases outside the gene matches: 3. Germline V lookup: CDR1 SGDLS, CDR2 YYNGEE. The CDR3 extends over 16 amino acids. The CDR3 region is CASSVGDRETYNEQFF. CDR3 DNA sequence: TGTGCCAGCAGCGTAGGGGACAGGGAAACCTACAATGAGCAGTTCTTC.

The V call is TRBV7-2, the J call TRBJ1-2; maybe TRBD1 (6 bases). Germline CDR1 is SGHTA and CDR2 is FQGNSA. CDR3 length: 12 residues. Trimming left V 3 bases short and J 8 bases short, with 10 bases between. CDR3 loop: CASSFVQGGYTF. CDR3 DNA: TGTGCCAGCAGCTTCGTCCAGGGGGGCTACACCTTC. Full variable domain (remainder filled in from reference TRBV7-2 and TRBJ1-2): GAGVSQSPSNKVTEKGKDVELRCDPISGHTALYWYRQSLGQGLEFLIYFQGNSAPDKSGLPSDRFSAERTGGSVSTLTIQRTQQEDSAVYLCASSFVQGGYTFGSGTRLTVV.

The CDR3 sequence is CASSLWGAGGRSDEQYF. The CDR3 DNA sequence: TGCGCCAGCAGCTTGTGGGGAGCGGGAGGGCGGAGCGACGAGCAGTACTTC. The V gene is TRBV5-1, the J gene TRBJ2-7, with TRBD2 matching 10 bases. In germline, CDR1 is SGHRS, CDR2 YFSETQ. CDR3 length: 17 amino acids. V lost 1 base and J lost 5; bases outside the gene matches: 12. Full variable domain (missing parts from reference TRBV5-1 and TRBJ2-7): KAGVTQTPRYLIKTRGQQVTLSCSPISGHRSVSWYQQTPGQGLQFLFEYFSETQRNKGNFPGRFSGRQFSNSRSEMNVSTLELGDSALYLCASSLWGAGGRSDEQYFGPGTRLTVT.